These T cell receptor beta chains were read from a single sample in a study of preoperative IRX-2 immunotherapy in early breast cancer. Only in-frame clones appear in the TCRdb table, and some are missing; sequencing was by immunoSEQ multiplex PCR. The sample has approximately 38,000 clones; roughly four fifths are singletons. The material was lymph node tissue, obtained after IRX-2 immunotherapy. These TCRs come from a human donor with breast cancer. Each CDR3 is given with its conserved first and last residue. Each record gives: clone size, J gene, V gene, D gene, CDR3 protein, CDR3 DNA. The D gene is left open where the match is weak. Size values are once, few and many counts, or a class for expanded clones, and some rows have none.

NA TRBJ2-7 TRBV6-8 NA CASSFKTGPLKQYF TGTGCCAGCAGTTTCAAGACAGGCCCCCTGAAGCAGTACTTC
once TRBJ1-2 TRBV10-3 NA CAISESGRVSEGYTF TGTGCCATCAGTGAGTCGGGCAGGGTCTCGGAAGGCTACACCTTC
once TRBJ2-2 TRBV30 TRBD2 CAWRIAGGRHTGELFF TGTGCCTGGAGGATCGCGGGGGGCCGTCACACCGGGGAGCTGTTTTTT
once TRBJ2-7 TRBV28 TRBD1 CASSVPGQGYGEQYF TGTGCCAGCAGCGTTCCGGGACAGGGGTATGGCGAGCAGTACTTC
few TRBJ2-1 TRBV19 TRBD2 CASNEGARGGAPQFF TGTGCCAGTAATGAGGGGGCTCGCGGGGGGGCCCCACAGTTCTTC
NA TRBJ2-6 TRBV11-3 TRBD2 CASSRGRGGGSGANVLTF TGTGCCAGCAGCCGCGGACGGGGGGGTGGCTCTGGGGCCAACGTCCTGACTTTC
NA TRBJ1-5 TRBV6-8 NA CASSYGRQVVHF TGTGCCAGCAGTTACGGGAGACAGGTCGTGCATTTT
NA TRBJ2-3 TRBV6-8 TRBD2 CASRGRGTDTQYF TGTGCCAGCAGGGGGCGGGGGACAGATACGCAGTATTTT
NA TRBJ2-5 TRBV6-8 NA CASSDPGTFYRETQYF TGTGCCAGCAGTGACCCGGGGACTTTCTATCGAGAGACCCAGTACTTC
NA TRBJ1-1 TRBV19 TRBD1 CASSGTGGVGTEAFF TGTGCCAGTAGTGGTACAGGGGGCGTGGGCACTGAAGCTTTCTTT
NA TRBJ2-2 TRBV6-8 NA CASSYWSDTYTGELFF TGTGCCAGCAGTTACTGGTCGGACACCTACACCGGGGAGCTGTTTTTT
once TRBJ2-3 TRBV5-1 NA CASSSTVSGADTQYF TGCGCCAGCAGCTCCACAGTGTCTGGTGCAGATACGCAGTATTTT
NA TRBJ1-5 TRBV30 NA CAWSVTTANQPQHF TGTGCCTGGAGTGTAACGACAGCCAATCAGCCCCAGCATTTT
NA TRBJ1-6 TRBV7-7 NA CASSYRGGPGSPLHF TGTGCTAGCAGCTATAGGGGGGGCCCCGGATCACCCCTCCACTTT
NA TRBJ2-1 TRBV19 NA CASSIVGSNNEQFF TGTGCCAGTAGTATAGTGGGTAGTAACAATGAGCAGTTCTTC
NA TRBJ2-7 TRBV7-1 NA CASFPVGAYEQYF TGTGCCAGCTTCCCGGTAGGAGCCTACGAGCAGTACTTC
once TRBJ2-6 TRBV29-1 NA CSVPTEGQTGANVLTF TGCAGCGTCCCAACGGAGGGGCAGACTGGGGCCAACGTCCTGACTTTC
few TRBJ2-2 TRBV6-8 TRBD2 CASSIELAGANTGELFF TGTGCCAGCAGTATCGAACTAGCGGGGGCGAACACCGGGGAGCTGTTTTTT
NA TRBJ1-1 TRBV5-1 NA CASSLAGAGGNTEAFF TGCGCCAGCAGCTTGGCAGGGGCTGGGGGGAACACTGAAGCTTTCTTT
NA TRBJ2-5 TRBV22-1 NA CASSEQGPPQETQYF TGTGCCAGCAGTGAACAGGGCCCCCCCCAAGAGACCCAGTACTTC
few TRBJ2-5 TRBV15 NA CATSRDQGQETQYF TGTGCCACCAGCAGAGACCAGGGCCAAGAGACCCAGTACTTC
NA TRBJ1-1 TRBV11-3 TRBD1 CASSQTGGTKGNTEAFF TGTGCCAGCAGCCAGACAGGGGGCACAAAGGGGAACACTGAAGCTTTCTTT
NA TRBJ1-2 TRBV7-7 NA CASSFGPGEINYGYTF TGTGCCAGCAGCTTCGGTCCGGGGGAGATAAACTATGGCTACACCTTC
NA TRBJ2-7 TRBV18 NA CASSPPGGGTVYEQYF TGTGCCAGCTCACCACCGGGAGGGGGAACAGTTTACGAGCAGTACTTC
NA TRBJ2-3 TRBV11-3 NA CASRAVPQSRDTQYF TGTGCCAGCAGGGCAGTGCCTCAGTCTCGGGATACGCAGTATTTT
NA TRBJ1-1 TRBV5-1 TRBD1 CASSLGDRVQRGAFF TGCGCCAGCAGCTTGGGGGACAGGGTCCAGAGGGGAGCTTTCTTT
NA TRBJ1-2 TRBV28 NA CASSLSGSGGWGGYTF TGTGCCAGCAGTTTGAGTGGGTCAGGTGGATGGGGCGGCTACACCTTC
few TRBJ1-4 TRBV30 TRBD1 CAWSVDWGTATNEKLFF TGTGCCTGGAGCGTCGACTGGGGGACAGCAACTAATGAAAAACTGTTTTTT
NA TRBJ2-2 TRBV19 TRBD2 CASSILAGGPGTGELFF TGTGCCAGTAGTATACTAGCGGGGGGGCCGGGCACCGGGGAGCTGTTTTTT
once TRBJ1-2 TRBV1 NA CASSQDFDAYTF TGCGCCAGCAGCCAAGATTTCGATGCCTACACCTTC
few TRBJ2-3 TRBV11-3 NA CASSLDLFITDTQYF TGTGCCAGCAGCTTAGACCTTTTTATCACAGATACGCAGTATTTT
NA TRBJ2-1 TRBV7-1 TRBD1 CASSSTAGQATTNEQFF TGTGCCAGCAGCTCGACCGCGGGACAGGCTACTACAAATGAGCAGTTCTTC
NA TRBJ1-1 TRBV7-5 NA CASSLGLWGGLDKRTEAFF TGTGCCAGCAGCTTAGGGCTATGGGGGGGTCTTGATAAAAGGACTGAAGCTTTCTTT
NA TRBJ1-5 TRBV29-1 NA CSVVLAGNYQPQHF TGCAGCGTTGTGTTAGCAGGGAACTATCAGCCCCAGCATTTT
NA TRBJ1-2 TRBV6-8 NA CASSYAGEILDYTF TGTGCCAGCAGTTACGCAGGGGAGATCTTGGACTACACCTTC
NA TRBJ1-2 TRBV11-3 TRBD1 CASSLEQGAGGYTF TGTGCCAGCAGCCTCGAACAGGGGGCAGGTGGCTACACCTTC
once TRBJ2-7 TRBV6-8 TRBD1 CASSYAGQGSFYEQYF TGTGCCAGCAGTTACGCGGGACAGGGTAGCTTCTACGAGCAGTACTTC
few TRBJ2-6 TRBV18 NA CASSPGISGANVLTF TGTGCCAGCTCACCGGGAATCTCCGGGGCCAACGTCCTGACTTTC
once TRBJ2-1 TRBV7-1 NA CASSLNPQGTPYNEQFF TGTGCCAGCAGCTTAAACCCTCAGGGGACTCCATACAATGAGCAGTTCTTC
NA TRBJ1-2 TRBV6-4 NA CASRGNYGYTF TGTGCCAGCAGGGGCAACTATGGCTACACCTTC
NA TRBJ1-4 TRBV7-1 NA CASSSSTVPPEKLFF TGTGCCAGCAGCTCCTCGACAGTTCCTCCTGAAAAACTGTTTTTT
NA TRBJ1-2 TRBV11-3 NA CASTLGGQTRYGYTF TGTGCCAGCACCCTAGGAGGCCAAACCAGATATGGCTACACCTTC
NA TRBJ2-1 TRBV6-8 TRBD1 CASSYSTGNSYNEQFF TGTGCCAGCAGTTACTCGACAGGGAACTCCTACAATGAGCAGTTCTTC
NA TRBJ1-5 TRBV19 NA CASSIGRRRGYQPQHF TGTGCCAGTAGTATAGGGCGTCGCAGGGGATACCAGCCCCAGCATTTT
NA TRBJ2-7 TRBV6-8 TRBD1 CASTPGQGSYEQYF TGTGCCTCCACTCCGGGACAGGGTTCCTACGAGCAGTACTTC